These 28 T cell receptor beta chains share one sample of origin, sequenced in a study of PD-L1 blockade in urothelial cancer. The repertoire was sequenced with immunoSEQ multiplex PCR; TCRdb's copy has only in-frame clones and lacks some. The sample records approximately 37,000 clones, about four fifths being singletons. The sequences come from PBMCs, collected around atezolizumab (anti-PD-L1) treatment. These receptors were obtained from a man in his 60s with urothelial cancer.

As to this clone: The junction differs from germline at one of its ends, possibly a read error. The rearrangement joins TRBV7-9 to TRBJ2-7; possibly TRBD1 for D (6 bases). The CDR3 loop spans 11 amino acids. Germline CDR1 is SEHNR and CDR2 is FQNEAQ (reference sequence). CDR3: CASSLVRDISF. Here the CDR3 DNA reads TGTGCCAGCAGCTTAGTTCGGGACATCTCCTTC.

The CDR3 loop reads CASSLSGVENTIYF. DNA of the CDR3: TGTGCCAGCAGCCTCTCAGGGGTCGAAAACACCATATATTTT. The genes are TRBV6-6 and TRBJ1-3; tentative D call: TRBD1 (6 bases). V was clipped by 6 bases and J by 6 bases, with 15 bases between them. Germline loops: CDR1 MNHNY, CDR2 SVGAGI (reference sequence). This CDR3 is built from 14 residues.

CDR3 sequence: CASSTGQHTGELFF. In DNA, the CDR3 is TGCGCCAGCAGCACTGGACAGCACACCGGGGAGCTGTTTTTT. The chain has TRBV5-1 and TRBJ2-2; the D gene is possibly TRBD1 (6 bases). Per the germline V gene, CDR1 is SGHRS and CDR2 is YFSETQ. The CDR3 runs 14 residues. Trimming pared 4 bases from V and 3 bases from J, leaving 10 bases between.

The chain has TRBV6-5 and TRBJ1-4; TRBD1 agrees at 8 bases. Losses at the gene ends were 4 bases for V and 6 bases for J; bases not matched to a gene: 7. The CDR3 totals 15 residues. The germline V gene encodes CDR1 MNHEY and CDR2 SVGAGI. The CDR3 spells CASSLTTGVHEKLFF. The CDR3 DNA reads TGTGCCAGCAGTTTAACGACAGGGGTACATGAAAAACTGTTTTTT.

The genes are TRBV28 and TRBJ2-1; D might be TRBD2 (5 bases). Germline V gene sequence: CDR1 MDHEN, CDR2 SYDVKM. V lost 4 bases and J 9 bases, leaving 16 bases between the germline ends. This CDR3 has 14 amino acids. CDR3 amino acids: CASSSPGSVTEQFF. The CDR3 DNA is TGTGCCAGCAGTTCACCGGGGTCGGTAACTGAGCAGTTCTTC. Full variable domain (remainder filled in from reference TRBV28 and TRBJ2-1): DVKVTQSSRYLVKRTGEKVFLECVQDMDHENMFWYRQDPGLGLRLIYFSYDVKMKEKGDIPEGYSVSREKKERFSLILESASTNQTSMYLCASSSPGSVTEQFFGPGTRLTVL.

The chain couples TRBV7-2 to TRBJ1-5; perhaps TRBD1 as D (5 bases). V was pared by 2 bases and J by 4 bases, with 12 bases between. This CDR3 has 15 residues. The germline CDR1 and CDR2 sequences are SGHTA and FQGNSA. The CDR3 protein is CASSLRVSGNQPQHF. For the CDR3, the DNA is TGTGCCAGCAGCTTAAGGGTGTCAGGGAATCAGCCCCAGCATTTT.

The rearrangement joins TRBV19 to TRBJ1-1; D not resolved. Trimming shortened V by 9 bases and J by 1 base, and 12 bases separated the two germline ends. From germline, CDR1 is LNHDA and CDR2 SQIVND (reference sequence). The CDR3 consists of 13 residues. In nucleotides, the CDR3 is TGTGCCAGCACACAGACGCGGAACACTGAAGCTTTCTTT. It is translated as CASTQTRNTEAFF.

The chain uses TRBV11-1 and TRBJ2-1, with D maybe TRBD2 (5 bases). Germline V gene data show CDR1 as SGHAT and CDR2 as FQDESV (reference sequence). The CDR3 extends over 15 amino acids. V lost 2 bases and J lost 9, with 17 bases in between. The CDR3 DNA reads TGTGCCAGCAGCTTAACGGCGGGCGGCCCCATTGAGCAGTTCTTC. Encoded protein: CASSLTAGGPIEQFF.

V gene TRBV27 combines with J gene TRBJ1-4, with D perhaps TRBD1 (5 bases). The CDR3 extends over 14 amino acids. Between the trimmed V and J ends, which lost 2 bases and 5 bases, there was a span of 9 bases. Germline V lookup: CDR1 MNHEY, CDR2 SMNVEV (reference sequence). The CDR3: CASSLVRGNEKLFF. CDR3 nucleotide sequence: TGTGCCAGCAGTTTAGTCCGGGGGAATGAAAAACTGTTTTTT.

The chain employs TRBV11-2 and TRBJ2-7; 10 bases agree with TRBD1. The CDR3 extends over 15 amino acids. Germline V CDR1 and CDR2: SGHAT, FQNNGV. V gave up 5 bases and J gave up 5 bases; unmatched junction bases: 9. The CDR3 sequence is CASSPMTGGNHEQYF. CDR3 DNA: TGTGCCAGCAGCCCCATGACAGGGGGCAATCACGAGCAGTACTTC.

The chain employs TRBV10-1 and TRBJ2-7; D is undetermined. This CDR3 contains 13 residues. The germline V gene has CDR1 WNHNN and CDR2 SYGVQD (reference sequence). V lost 6 bases, J lost 1 base, and 10 bases lay in between. CDR3 bases: TGCGCCAGCAGCCGCCTGAGATCCTACGAGCAGTACTTC. This translates into CASSRLRSYEQYF.

This clone was seen a few times. At one end the junction does not follow the germline gene, possibly because of a read error. The CDR3 DNA sequence: TGTGCCAGCTCACCGAACCGGGACATCAAAGAGGGTCTTTTC. Translated, it gives CASSPNRDIKEGLF. This chain joins TRBV18 and TRBJ1-2; D is possibly TRBD1 (6 bases). Germline assignment: CDR1 KGHSH and CDR2 LQKENI. The CDR3 consists of 14 residues.

The J gene is TRBJ1-1, the V gene TRBV10-3; no definite D call. Germline V gene data show CDR1 as ENHRY and CDR2 as SYGVKD. The V gene lost 11 bases and the J gene lost 1 base, with 8 bases spanning the gap. The CDR3 extends over 11 amino acids. CDR3 sequence (DNA): TGTGCCTCGGGAGAGAACACTGAAGCTTTCTTT. This gives the protein CASGENTEAFF.

This clone was found a few times. The rearrangement links TRBV28 to TRBJ1-2; a weak D match, TRBD1 (6 bases). CDR3 length: 14 residues. Germline CDR1 MDHEN, CDR2 SYDVKM. Between the trimmed V and J ends, which lost 5 bases and 2 bases, there was a span of 12 bases. CDR3 residues: CASSEDSLNYGYTF. In DNA, the CDR3 is TGTGCCAGCAGTGAGGACAGTCTGAACTATGGCTACACCTTC.

This clone has only a few counts. This rearrangement joins TRBV2 to TRBJ2-1; 13 bases map to TRBD2. V gave up 4 bases and J gave up 7 bases; unmatched junction bases: 4. The CDR3 sequence is 15 residues long. In germline, CDR1 is SNHLY, CDR2 FYNNEI. The CDR3 here is CASSGPGLAGNEQFF. The CDR3 nucleotides read TGTGCCAGCAGTGGCCCGGGACTAGCGGGAAATGAGCAGTTCTTC.

The rearrangement uses TRBV15 and TRBJ2-4; tentative D call: TRBD1 (5 bases). There are 15 residues in the CDR3. Trimming cost V 1 base and J 5 bases, with 12 bases left between them. CDR1 and CDR2 (germline): LNHNV, YYDKDF (reference sequence). The CDR3 nucleotides are TGTGCCACCAGCAGAGGAGGCAGGGCGCAAAACATTCAGTACTTC. Encoded protein: CATSRGGRAQNIQYF.

This clone was seen once. This chain links TRBV28 with TRBJ2-7; 9 positions match TRBD2. Looked up from germline, CDR1 is MDHEN and CDR2 is SYDVKM. J gave up 1 base and V 5 bases, and 6 bases lay outside the gene matches. The CDR3 length is 15 residues. CDR3 sequence (DNA): TGTGCCAGCAGTCCCGCGGGGGGGGGATCCTACGAGCAGTACTTC. Amino acids: CASSPAGGGSYEQYF.

The chain uses TRBV11-2 and TRBJ1-3, with D hard to call. The CDR3 runs to 16 residues. Germline values: CDR1 SGHAT, CDR2 FQNNGV. V lost 3 bases and J 3 bases, leaving 15 bases between the germline ends. The CDR3 loop reads CASSFGVLSGGNTIYF. As DNA, the CDR3 is TGTGCCAGCAGCTTCGGGGTTCTTTCGGGTGGAAACACCATATATTTT.

The chain combines TRBV19 with TRBJ2-3; tentatively, D is TRBD2 (5 bases). Per germline, CDR1 LNHDA and CDR2 SQIVND (reference sequence). The ends were cut back, 3 bases at V and 4 bases at J, with 14 bases in the middle. The CDR3 has 15 amino acids. This CDR3 reads CASSMPSAGPDTQYF. Written as DNA, the CDR3 is TGTGCCAGTAGTATGCCTAGTGCGGGTCCAGATACGCAGTATTTT.

V gene TRBV4-2 combines with J gene TRBJ1-2; D not certain. Germline V lookup: CDR1 LGHNA, CDR2 YNFKEQ. V was pared by 4 bases and J by 8 bases, with 8 bases between. The CDR3 spans 11 residues. CDR3 residues: CASSLGGGYTF. As DNA, the CDR3 is TGTGCCAGCAGCCTGGGAGGAGGCTACACCTTC.

The gene calls are TRBV11-3 and TRBJ1-1, with D possibly matching TRBD1 (6 bases). The CDR3 totals 12 residues. Trimming pared 5 bases from V and 5 bases from J, leaving 9 bases between. Germline CDR1 reads SGHNT; CDR2 reads YENEEA. CDR3 coding DNA: TGTGCCAGCAGCCACAGGGAAACTGAAGCTTTCTTT. Translated, it gives CASSHRETEAFF. Together with reference TRBV11-3 and TRBJ1-1, the CDR3 gives the full variable domain: EAGVVQSPRYKIIEKKQPVAFWCNPISGHNTLYWYLQNLGQGPELLIRYENEEAVDDSQLPKDRFSAERLKGVDSTLKIQPAELGDSAVYLCASSHRETEAFFGQGTRLTVV.

A few counts support this clone. V usage is TRBV30 and J usage is TRBJ2-2; 8 bases map to TRBD1. Germline loops: CDR1 GTSNPN, CDR2 SVGIG (reference sequence). The CDR3 sequence is 14 residues long. Losses at the gene ends were 4 bases for V and 7 bases for J; bases not matched to a gene: 8. CDR3 sequence: CAWNRGRGRGELFF. For the CDR3, the DNA is TGTGCCTGGAACCGGGGCAGGGGGCGCGGGGAGCTGTTTTTT. Filled out from reference TRBV30 and TRBJ2-2, the complete variable domain reads SQTIHQWPATLVQPVGSPLSLECTVEGTSNPNLYWYRQAAGRGLQLLFYSVGIGQISSEVPQNLSASRPQDRQFILSSKKLLLSDSGFYLCAWNRGRGRGELFFGEGSRLTVL.

The genes are TRBV9 and TRBJ2-1; TRBD2 might be the D (5 bases). The CDR3 has 14 amino acids. The V end was cut by 7 bases, the J end by 5 bases, with 16 bases between. In germline, CDR1 is SGDLS, CDR2 YYNGEE. The CDR3 nucleotides read TGTGCCAGCGGGAGAGACGGACCTGACAATGAGCAGTTCTTC. Protein product: CASGRDGPDNEQFF.

In this sample, this clone turned up once. The chain couples TRBV19 to TRBJ1-1; 8 bases are a match to TRBD1. Germline V gene data show CDR1 as LNHDA and CDR2 as SQIVND (reference sequence). The junction had 10 bases not matched to a gene; V was cut back by 3 bases and J by 1 base. This CDR3 has 17 amino acids. The CDR3 coding sequence is TGTGCCAGTAGTATCGACCTCCGCAGGGGGCAGAACACTGAAGCTTTCTTT. This translates into CASSIDLRRGQNTEAFF.

The rearrangement joins TRBV9 to TRBJ1-3; possible D gene TRBD1, 6 bases. Germline loops: CDR1 SGDLS, CDR2 YYNGEE. CDR3 size: 11 residues. Trimming took 7 bases from V and 7 from J, leaving 9 bases between them. The CDR3 bases are TGTGCCAGCCAAAGGGGGAACACCATATATTTT. The encoded protein is CASQRGNTIYF.

V usage is TRBV2 and J usage is TRBJ1-1; unclear D gene. In germline, CDR1 is SNHLY, CDR2 FYNNEI. V was clipped by 0 bases and J by 2 bases, with 7 bases between them. The CDR3 has 14 amino acids. CDR3 bases: TGTGCCAGCAGTGAAGCGACACCAAACACTGAAGCTTTCTTT. This encodes CASSEATPNTEAFF.

The chain carries TRBV27 and TRBJ1-1, with a tentative D call TRBD1 (6 bases). V lost 2 bases and J lost 6, with 13 bases in between. Germline lookup yields CDR1 MNHEY and CDR2 SMNVEV (reference sequence). CDR3 length: 14 residues. The CDR3 is CASSLAGGGPEAFF. For the CDR3, the DNA is TGTGCCAGCAGTTTAGCGGGGGGCGGGCCTGAAGCTTTCTTT.

V gene TRBV28 combines with J gene TRBJ1-6, with TRBD1 matching 7 bases. V lost 4 bases to trimming and J lost 2 bases; unmatched junction nucleotides: 11. This CDR3 region has 18 residues. Germline values: CDR1 MDHEN, CDR2 SYDVKM. The CDR3: CASSSGQAGWPYNSPLHF. CDR3 in DNA: TGTGCCAGCAGTTCAGGACAGGCCGGGTGGCCCTATAATTCACCCCTCCACTTT. The entire variable domain, with the rest obtained from reference TRBV28 and TRBJ1-6, is as follows: DVKVTQSSRYLVKRTGEKVFLECVQDMDHENMFWYRQDPGLGLRLIYFSYDVKMKEKGDIPEGYSVSREKKERFSLILESASTNQTSMYLCASSSGQAGWPYNSPLHFGNGTRLTVT.